Listed below are T cell receptor beta chains from one sample, sequenced in a study of cytomegalovirus exposure and HLA in healthy donors. TCRdb's table, derived via immunoSEQ multiplex PCR, lists solely in-frame clones and lacks some. The table shows under 200,000 clones, with 70% to 80% occurring only once. The sequenced sample consisted of PBMCs. These receptors were obtained from a man aged 60-69 years in good health and CMV-seronegative. CDR3s include the opening cysteine and the closing phenylalanine or tryptophan. A D gene is named only where the DNA matches it firmly. Some rows have no size entry. The others give once, few or many, or a class for an expanded clone.

>.|.|TRBJ2-5|TRBV6-6
TGTGCCAGCAGCTCAGGCCTAGAGACCCAGTACTTC
CASSSGLETQYF
>few|TRBD2|TRBJ2-1|TRBV10-1
TGCGCCAGCAGTGAGTTCACTAGCGGGAGAATCAATGAGCAGTTCTTC
CASSEFTSGRINEQFF
>.|.|TRBJ1-5|TRBV7-8
TGTGCCAGCAGCACCCTCTCCCTCTATAGCAATCAGCCCCAGCATTTT
CASSTLSLYSNQPQHF
>.|.|TRBJ1-3|TRBV6-1
TGTGCCAGCAGTGGTACCGCAGATTTCTCTGGAAACACCATATATTTT
CASSGTADFSGNTIYF
>once|TRBD2|TRBJ2-3|TRBV7-3
TGTGCCAGCAGCCTACAGGCTAGCGGGAATGTAGATACGCAGTATTTT
CASSLQASGNVDTQYF
>few|.|TRBJ2-7|TRBV7-2
TGTGCCAGCAGCCCCCCCGGAGGAACCAGCTCCTACGAGCAGTACTTC
CASSPPGGTSSYEQYF
>.|TRBD2|TRBJ2-7|TRBV29-1
TGCAGCGTTGAAGGCGCTAGCGGCCCTTCCGAGCAGTACTTC
CSVEGASGPSEQYF
>.|.|TRBJ2-1|TRBV5-6
TGTGCCAGCAGCTTGGACACCTCAGGGAACCCCTACAATGAGCAGTTCTTC
CASSLDTSGNPYNEQFF
>.|.|TRBJ2-1|TRBV15
TGTGCCACCAGCAGAGACCCCGGCTCCTACAATGAGCAGTTCTTC
CATSRDPGSYNEQFF
>few|.|TRBJ1-2|TRBV5-1
TGCGCCAGCAGCCGCGGGGGGGCCTTAAATGGCTACACCTTC
CASSRGGALNGYTF
>.|TRBD1|TRBJ2-1|TRBV30
TGTGCCTGGAGTGTACCGGACAGGAGATACAATGAGCAGTTCTTC
CAWSVPDRRYNEQFF
>.|TRBD2|TRBJ2-7|TRBV5-1
TGCGCCAGCAGCCCTTGGGGGGGAGAGCAGTACTTC
CASSPWGGEQYF
>.|TRBD1|TRBJ2-1|TRBV9
TGTGCCAGCAGCCTCAGAACAACGACAGGGTCCTACAATGAGCAGTTCTTC
CASSLRTTTGSYNEQFF
>.|TRBD2|TRBJ2-7|TRBV7-2
TGTGCCAGCAGTTTAACGCCAGCGGGACTAGCGGGAGTCGTCGAGCAGTACTTC
CASSLTPAGLAGVVEQYF
>once|.|TRBJ1-6|TRBV6-5
TGTGCCAGCAGTTATGGGCCTCCCTATTCACCCCTCCACTTT
CASSYGPPYSPLHF
>once|TRBD1|TRBJ2-3|TRBV5-1
TGCGCCAGCAGCCAAAGACAGGGAATGGATACGCAGTATTTT
CASSQRQGMDTQYF
>few|.|TRBJ1-5|TRBV5-1
TGCGCCAGCAGCCGCCTAGAAGAGAATCAGCCCCAGCATTTT
CASSRLEENQPQHF
>few|.|TRBJ2-5|TRBV5-1
TGCGCCAGCAGACCTCTAGGGGGGGCTGAGACCCAGTACTTC
CASRPLGGAETQYF
>.|TRBD1|TRBJ1-4|TRBV18
TGTGCCAGCTCACCACATGCGGGACAGTCTAATGAAAAACTGTTTTTT
CASSPHAGQSNEKLFF
>.|TRBD1|TRBJ2-5|TRBV5-1
TGCGCCAGCAGCGGACAGGGAGAGACCCAGTACTTC
CASSGQGETQYF
>.|TRBD2|TRBJ2-2|TRBV28
TGTGCCAGCAGTTTAAAGGCTAGCGGGAGGGTTGCGGCCGGGGAGCTGTTTTTT
CASSLKASGRVAAGELFF
>.|.|TRBJ2-6|TRBV7-9
TGTGCCAGCAGCCACCCTATAAGGGTGGACTCCTCTGGGGCCAACGTCCTGACTTTC
CASSHPIRVDSSGANVLTF
>.|.|TRBJ1-4|TRBV5-4
TGTGCCAGCAGCTTGGGCCAGGGGACTAATGAAAAACTGTTTTTT
CASSLGQGTNEKLFF
>.|.|TRBJ2-2|TRBV5-1
TGCGCCAGCAGCTTACGACAGGGGAGGGACACCGGGGAGCTGTTTTTT
CASSLRQGRDTGELFF
>once|.|TRBJ1-5|TRBV19
TGTGCCACCTGGGGAGGGTCCACAGGACAGCCCCAGCATTTT
CATWGGSTGQPQHF
>.|.|TRBJ2-7|TRBV5-1
TGCGCCAGCAGCTTGGAAGGGGGCGAGCAGTACTTC
CASSLEGGEQYF
>once|TRBD1|TRBJ2-7|TRBV5-4
TGTGCCAGCAGCTTGGCGACAGGGCCCTACGAGCAGTACTTC
CASSLATGPYEQYF
>once|TRBD2|TRBJ2-1|TRBV11-3
TGTGCCAGCAGCTTAGGACGCGGGAGCAATGAGCAGTTCTTC
CASSLGRGSNEQFF
>.|.|TRBJ1-3|TRBV10-3
TGTGCCATCAGTGAGAGCCGTTCTGGAAACACCATATATTTT
CAISESRSGNTIYF
>.|TRBD1|TRBJ1-1|TRBV29-1
TGCAGCACCCAAACAGGGGTGGGCACTGAAGCTTTCTTT
CSTQTGVGTEAFF
>.|.|TRBJ1-2|TRBV6-1
TGTGCCAGCAGTGAAGCTTATTTCTATGGCTACACCTTC
CASSEAYFYGYTF
>.|TRBD1|TRBJ2-1|TRBV5-1
TGCGCCAGCAGCCCCGGACAGGGTATGTACAATGAGCAGTTCTTC
CASSPGQGMYNEQFF
>.|TRBD1|TRBJ2-7|TRBV4-1
TGCGCCAGCAGCCGGGCAGGGGGCTCCTACGAGCAGTACTTC
CASSRAGGSYEQYF
>.|TRBD1|TRBJ2-7|TRBV7-6
TGTGCCAGCAGCTCCGGGACAGGGAAAGACGAGCAGTACTTC
CASSSGTGKDEQYF
>.|TRBD1|TRBJ2-7|TRBV27
TGTGCCAGCAGCTGGGGGGACAGGTCCGGGGACGAGCAGTACTTC
CASSWGDRSGDEQYF